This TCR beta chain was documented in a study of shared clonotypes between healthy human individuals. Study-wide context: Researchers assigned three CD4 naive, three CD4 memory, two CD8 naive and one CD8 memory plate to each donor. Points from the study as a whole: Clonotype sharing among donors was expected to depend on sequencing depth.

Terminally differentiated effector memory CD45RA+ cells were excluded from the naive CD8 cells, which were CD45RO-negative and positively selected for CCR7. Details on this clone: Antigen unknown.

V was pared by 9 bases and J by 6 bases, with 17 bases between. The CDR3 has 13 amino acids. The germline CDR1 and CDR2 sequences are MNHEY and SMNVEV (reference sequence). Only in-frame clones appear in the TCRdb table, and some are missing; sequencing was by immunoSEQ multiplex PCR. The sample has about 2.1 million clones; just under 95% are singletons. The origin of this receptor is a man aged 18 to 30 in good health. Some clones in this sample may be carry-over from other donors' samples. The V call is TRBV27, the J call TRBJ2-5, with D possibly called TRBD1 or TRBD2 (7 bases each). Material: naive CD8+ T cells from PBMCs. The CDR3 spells CASQGGGTKTQYF. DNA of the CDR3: TGTGCCAGTCAGGGGGGGGGCACGAAGACCCAGTACTTC.